This T cell receptor (beta chain) was recovered during a study of T cell responses to AZD1222 COVID-19 vaccine. Broader study findings: Donors were chiefly white British, with a greater number of females, and clonal diversity was perhaps underestimated.

Repertoires were generated with immunoSEQ multiplex PCR, while TCRdb's copy carries only in-frame clones and drops some. The repertoire holds 120,000 to 150,000 clones, with approximately 90% as singletons. The germline CDR1 and CDR2 sequences are MNHEY and SMNVEV (reference sequence). With 7 bases clipped from V and 2 bases from J, the junction kept 9 bases outside the gene matches. The CDR3 covers 15 residues. For this clone: The antigen remains undetermined.

The chain recombines TRBV27 with TRBJ2-5, with TRBD1 matching 8 bases. The receptor was isolated from an adult in good health. The source was peripheral blood, collected on day 0 of MenACWY control vaccination. CDR3 DNA sequence: TGTGCCAGCAAGTCGGCAGGGGGCTTTCAAGAGACCCAGTACTTC. This translates into CASKSAGGFQETQYF.